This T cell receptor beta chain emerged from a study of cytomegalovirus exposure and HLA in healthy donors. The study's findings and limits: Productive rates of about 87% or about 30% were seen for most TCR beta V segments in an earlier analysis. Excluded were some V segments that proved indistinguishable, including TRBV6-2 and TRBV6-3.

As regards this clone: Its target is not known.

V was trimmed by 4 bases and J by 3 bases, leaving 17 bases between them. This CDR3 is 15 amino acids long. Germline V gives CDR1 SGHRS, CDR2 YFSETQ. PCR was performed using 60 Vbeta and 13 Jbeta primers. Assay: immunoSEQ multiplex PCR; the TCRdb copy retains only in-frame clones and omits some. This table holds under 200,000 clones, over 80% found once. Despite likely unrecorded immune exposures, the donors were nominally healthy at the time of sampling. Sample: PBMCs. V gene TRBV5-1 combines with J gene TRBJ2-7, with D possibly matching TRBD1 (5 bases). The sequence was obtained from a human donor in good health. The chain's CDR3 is CASSQQDLILYEQYF. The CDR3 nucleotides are TGCGCCAGCAGCCAACAGGACCTGATCCTCTACGAGCAGTACTTC.